Presented here are 7 T cell receptor beta chains from one specimen sequenced in a study of CD8 T cells in ankylosing spondylitis. Using its own MiXCR run on the 5' RACE reads, TCRdb lists one record per CDR3 protein. The sample yields about 130,000 distinct CDR3 sequences, about 6.7% seen once. The sample was blood, either unsorted or a sorted T cell fraction (not recorded which). These receptors all come from a female donor with ankylosing spondylitis or in good health (not recorded which).

This clonotype has ten or more counts. The V call is TRBV2, the J call TRBJ2-7, with 9 bases fitting TRBD1. Germline assignment: CDR1 SNHLY and CDR2 FYNNEI. CDR3 length: 11 amino acids. Trimming cost V 9 bases and J 6 bases; bases outside gene matches: 3. The CDR3, as DNA: TGTGCCAGTGGACAGGGGACCGAGCAGTACTTC. The encoded protein is CASGQGTEQYF.

This clonotype has ten or more counts. The chain is built from TRBV28 and TRBJ1-1; D not certain. Trimming took off 3 bases at V and 1 base at J, with 6 bases between the two ends. CDR1 MDHEN and CDR2 SYDVKM come from the germline V gene. This CDR3 comprises 13 residues. The CDR3 sequence is CASSLWTNTEAFF. The CDR3 DNA sequence: TGTGCCAGCAGTTTGTGGACGAACACTGAAGCTTTCTTT.

This clonotype was recorded many times. V gene TRBV12-3 or TRBV12-4 combines with J gene TRBJ1-1; D unclear. Trimming cost V 7 bases and J 4 bases, with 10 bases left between them. The CDR3 sequence is 12 residues long. CDR3: CASIRLGTEAFF. CDR3 nucleotide sequence: TGTGCCAGCATCCGTCTGGGCACTGAAGCTTTCTTT.

This chain joins TRBV4-2 and TRBJ1-1, with a tentative D call TRBD1 (5 bases). CDR3 length equals 15 residues. The germline gives CDR1 LGHNA, CDR2 YNFKEQ. Between the trimmed V and J ends, which lost 1 base and 0 bases, there was a span of 9 bases. The CDR3: CASSQVMGLNTEAFF. In DNA form, the CDR3 reads TGTGCCAGCAGCCAAGTAATGGGGCTGAACACTGAAGCTTTCTTT.

The CDR3 DNA reads TGTGCCAGCAGTTTCTCCCCAGGCCACGAGCAGTACTTC. As protein: CASSFSPGHEQYF. The chain has TRBV12-3 or TRBV12-4 and TRBJ2-7; D gene unclear. V was cut by 3 bases and J by 5 bases, with 11 bases left in between. The CDR3 spans 13 residues.

At least ten counts were recorded for this clonotype. The rearrangement joins TRBV6-2 or TRBV6-3 to TRBJ1-2; D is ambiguous. The CDR3 has 14 amino acids. Germline V gene lookup returns CDR1 MNHEY and CDR2 SVGEGT. Trimming took off 11 bases at V and 4 bases at J, with 20 bases between the two ends. This CDR3 is CAVQQPPGTYGYTF. The CDR3 DNA is TGTGCCGTCCAACAACCCCCGGGAACCTATGGCTACACCTTC.

This clonotype was observed at least ten times. This chain links TRBV5-1 with TRBJ2-7, with D possibly matching TRBD1 (6 bases). Germline loops: CDR1 SGHRS, CDR2 YFSETQ. Trimming removed 0 bases from V and 4 bases from J, with 11 bases in between. CDR3 size: 14 residues. The CDR3 nucleotides are TGCGCCAGCAGCTTGGAACAGGGATCGTACGAGCAGTACTTC. This translates into CASSLEQGSYEQYF.